Listed below are T cell receptor beta chains from one sample, sequenced in a study of T cells in Graves' hyperthyroidism and ophthalmopathy. Each CDR3 protein is one row after TCRdb ran MiXCR on the multiplex PCR reads. The sample contains about 350,000 distinct CDR3 sequences, approximately 15% of which appear only once. Source material: blood. The receptor set was obtained from a woman in her twenties or thirties with Graves' hyperthyroidism. Both conserved end residues are part of each CDR3. A D gene is named only where the DNA matches it firmly. Rows give clone size only sometimes, using once, few, many, or a class for an expanded clone.

D: TRBD1
V: TRBV28
J: TRBJ1-1
length: 14
size: many
DNA: TGTGCCAGCAGTCCGACAGGGGTTGACACTGAAGCTTTCTTT
CDR3: CASSPTGVDTEAFF

D: TRBD1
V: TRBV6-2/TRBV6-3
J: TRBJ2-3
length: 15
size: NA
DNA: TGTGCCAGCAGTTACAGTACAGGGGGCGGTGATACGCAGTATTTT
CDR3: CASSYSTGGGDTQYF

D: TRBD2
V: TRBV5-1
J: TRBJ2-5
length: 15
size: NA
DNA: TGCGCCAGTAAAGCAGCGGGAGGTTTCCAAGAGACCCAGTACTTC
CDR3: CASKAAGGFQETQYF

D: NA
V: TRBV7-2
J: TRBJ1-1
length: 12
size: NA
DNA: TGTGCCCAAGGGAGGATAGGCACTGAAGCTTTCTTT
CDR3: CAQGRIGTEAFF

D: NA
V: TRBV20-1
J: TRBJ2-1
length: 15
size: few
DNA: TGCAGTGCTCCCCCTTCCGGGTCCCCTGGGAATGAGCAGTTCTTC
CDR3: CSAPPSGSPGNEQFF

D: NA
V: TRBV6-1
J: TRBJ1-3
length: 16
size: many
DNA: TGTGCCAGCAGTCGGGACACCTTCCCCTCTGGAAACACCATATATTTT
CDR3: CASSRDTFPSGNTIYF

D: TRBD1
V: TRBV27
J: TRBJ1-1
length: 14
size: many
DNA: TGTGCCAGCAGCTTAATGGGACAGGGGATGTTAACTTTCTTT
CDR3: CASSLMGQGMLTFF

D: TRBD2
V: TRBV5-1
J: TRBJ2-1
length: 13
size: NA
DNA: TGCGCCAGCGGGACTAGCGGGAGCCGTGAGCAGTTCTTC
CDR3: CASGTSGSREQFF

D: TRBD1
V: TRBV28
J: TRBJ2-2
length: 18
size: few
DNA: TGTGCCAGCAGTTTATATTACCCCGGGACAGAGGGTGCCGGGGAGCTGTTTTTT
CDR3: CASSLYYPGTEGAGELFF

D: TRBD1
V: TRBV5-5
J: TRBJ1-2
length: 16
size: few
DNA: TGTGCCAGCAGCCCCGACCCGGGACAGGGCGGCTATGGCTACACCTTC
CDR3: CASSPDPGQGGYGYTF

D: NA
V: TRBV12-3/TRBV12-4
J: TRBJ2-6
length: 16
size: many
DNA: TGTGCCAGCAGTTTAGGTCAGGGCTCTGGGGCCAACGTCCTGACTTTC
CDR3: CASSLGQGSGANVLTF

D: TRBD2
V: TRBV5-1
J: TRBJ2-3
length: 16
size: NA
DNA: TGCGCCAGCAGCCTGGATGGGGGAGGGAGCACAGATACGCAGTATTTT
CDR3: CASSLDGGGSTDTQYF

D: NA
V: TRBV7-2
J: TRBJ1-2
length: 15
size: many
DNA: TGTGCCAGCAGCCCTCGGACGGAACTGAACTATGGCTACACCTTC
CDR3: CASSPRTELNYGYTF

D: TRBD1
V: TRBV11-2
J: TRBJ2-1
length: 14
size: many
DNA: TGTGCCAGCAGCTTAGGGACAGGGCTAGATGAGCAGTTCTTC
CDR3: CASSLGTGLDEQFF

D: TRBD1
V: TRBV20-1
J: TRBJ2-1
length: 15
size: NA
DNA: TGCAGTGCTAGAGATTTACAGGGGAATAAGAATGAGCAGTTCTTC
CDR3: CSARDLQGNKNEQFF

D: TRBD2
V: TRBV6-1
J: TRBJ2-7
length: 15
size: many
DNA: TGTGCCAGCAGTGAAGCGCAGGGCGGGGGATACGAGCAGTACTTC
CDR3: CASSEAQGGGYEQYF

D: TRBD2
V: TRBV20-1
J: TRBJ2-1
length: 14
size: many
DNA: TGCAGTGCTCCAACCGCTAGCGGGACCGATGAGCAGTTCTTC
CDR3: CSAPTASGTDEQFF

D: NA
V: TRBV7-6
J: TRBJ2-7
length: 14
size: NA
DNA: TGTGCCAGCAGCTTAGGGGCAGAGACGAGCGAGCAGTACTTC
CDR3: CASSLGAETSEQYF

D: NA
V: TRBV29-1
J: TRBJ2-2
length: 14
size: many
DNA: TGCAGCGTGGGGCAGGCCAAAAACACCGGGGAGCTGTTTTTT
CDR3: CSVGQAKNTGELFF

D: TRBD2
V: TRBV7-9
J: TRBJ2-1
length: 14
size: many
DNA: TGTGCCATTCCCGGGACTAGCGGGAGTAATGAGCAGTTCTTC
CDR3: CAIPGTSGSNEQFF

D: NA
V: TRBV19
J: TRBJ1-5
length: 13
size: NA
DNA: TGTGCCAGTACACGCTGGCAGAATCAGCCCCAGCATTTT
CDR3: CASTRWQNQPQHF

D: TRBD2
V: TRBV2
J: TRBJ2-3
length: 15
size: many
DNA: TGTGCCAGCAGTGAAGGACTAGCGAGTACAGATACGCAGTATTTT
CDR3: CASSEGLASTDTQYF

D: NA
V: TRBV11-2
J: TRBJ2-1
length: 14
size: NA
DNA: TGTGCCAGCAGCTTAGATCTCGGGTACAATGAGCAGTTCTTC
CDR3: CASSLDLGYNEQFF

D: TRBD2
V: TRBV30
J: TRBJ2-3
length: 16
size: few
DNA: TGTGCCTGGAGTCCAGCGCTAGCGGGAGAGGGAGATACGCAGTATTTT
CDR3: CAWSPALAGEGDTQYF

D: NA
V: TRBV18
J: TRBJ1-5
length: 12
size: many
DNA: TGTGCCAGCTCACCACCGCAGCAGCCCCAGCATTTT
CDR3: CASSPPQQPQHF

D: TRBD2
V: TRBV20-1
J: TRBJ2-1
length: 17
size: NA
DNA: TGCAGTGCTAGAGTTCCCTTTAAGCGGGAGGCTCGGGATGAGCAGTTCTTC
CDR3: CSARVPFKREARDEQFF

D: NA
V: TRBV7-2
J: TRBJ1-3
length: 13
size: few
DNA: TGTGCCAGCAGCTTCGGACCGGGAAACACCATATATTTT
CDR3: CASSFGPGNTIYF

D: NA
V: TRBV6-1
J: TRBJ1-4
length: 14
size: NA
DNA: TGTGCCAGCAGTGAAAGAGGGAGACGAGAAAAACTGTTTTTT
CDR3: CASSERGRREKLFF

D: TRBD2
V: TRBV5-1
J: TRBJ2-7
length: 15
size: NA
DNA: TGCGCCAGCAGCTTAAAACTAGCGGTTACCTACGAGCAGTACTTC
CDR3: CASSLKLAVTYEQYF

D: NA
V: TRBV2
J: TRBJ2-2
length: 15
size: many
DNA: TGTGCCAGCACAAGGACAGAACCGAACACCGGGGAGCTGTTTTTT
CDR3: CASTRTEPNTGELFF

D: NA
V: TRBV6-1
J: TRBJ2-4
length: 13
size: few
DNA: TGTGCCAGCAGTAAATTACAGGGAGGCATTCAGTACTTC
CDR3: CASSKLQGGIQYF

D: TRBD1
V: TRBV11-1
J: TRBJ2-3
length: 15
size: many
DNA: TGTGCCAGCAGCTTGAACAGGGGGCGTTCAGATACGCAGTATTTT
CDR3: CASSLNRGRSDTQYF

D: TRBD2
V: TRBV10-3
J: TRBJ2-7
length: 17
size: NA
DNA: TGTGCCATCAGTGGAGATAGCGGGAATCCAAACTCCTACGAGCAGTACTTC
CDR3: CAISGDSGNPNSYEQYF

D: NA
V: TRBV4-2
J: TRBJ1-4
length: 15
size: few
DNA: TGTGCCAGCAGCCAAGATGAACGGCAAAATGAAAAACTGTTTTTT
CDR3: CASSQDERQNEKLFF

D: NA
V: TRBV5-8
J: TRBJ2-7
length: 14
size: NA
DNA: TGTGCCAGCAGCTTGGAGGGGAGTCGCTACGAGCAGTACTTC
CDR3: CASSLEGSRYEQYF

D: NA
V: TRBV11-2
J: TRBJ2-3
length: 16
size: many
DNA: TGTGCCAGCAGCTCCAGGGGTCTATCTGGCACAGATACGCAGTATTTT
CDR3: CASSSRGLSGTDTQYF

D: TRBD2
V: TRBV4-3
J: TRBJ2-1
length: 16
size: NA
DNA: TGCGCCAGCAGCCAAGAAGCTAGCGGGCGCTACAATGAGCAGTTCTTC
CDR3: CASSQEASGRYNEQFF

D: TRBD1
V: TRBV7-2
J: TRBJ2-7
length: 13
size: many
DNA: TGTGCCAGCAACGCCGGACAGGTTGAAGAGCAGTACTTC
CDR3: CASNAGQVEEQYF

D: TRBD2
V: TRBV20-1
J: TRBJ2-2
length: 14
size: few
DNA: TGCAGTGCCGGCAATGCGGGGGGCACCGGGGAGCTGTTTTTT
CDR3: CSAGNAGGTGELFF

D: TRBD2
V: TRBV29-1
J: TRBJ2-7
length: 12
size: few
DNA: TGCAGCATGACTAGCGGGAACTACGAGCAGTACTTC
CDR3: CSMTSGNYEQYF

D: NA
V: TRBV11-2
J: TRBJ1-2
length: 14
size: many
DNA: TGTGCCAGCAGCTCGGCACGGGGGCAAACTAGCTACACCTTC
CDR3: CASSSARGQTSYTF